Here is one TCR beta chain with its context. Cohorts were based on clinical histories the participants reported. The record originates from a study of blood T cell repertoires in COVID-19. As for the study in general: Acute-phase and convalescent COVID-19 samples originated in the United States, Italy and Spain.

Repertoires were generated with immunoSEQ multiplex PCR, while TCRdb's copy carries only in-frame clones and drops some. Among about 500,000 clones listed, roughly 90% were seen once. Germline CDR1 DFQATT, CDR2 SNEGSKA (reference sequence). CDR3 length: 11 residues. Trimming pared 6 bases from V and 8 bases from J, leaving 10 bases between. The chain employs TRBV20-1 and TRBJ1-4; D is perhaps TRBD1 (6 bases). Sequenced: PBMCs or T cells enriched from blood (not recorded which). This clonotype was sampled from a young woman who had recovered from COVID-19. This CDR3 reads CSALDREKLFF. CDR3 nucleotides: TGCAGTGCCCTTGACAGGGAAAAACTGTTTTTT.